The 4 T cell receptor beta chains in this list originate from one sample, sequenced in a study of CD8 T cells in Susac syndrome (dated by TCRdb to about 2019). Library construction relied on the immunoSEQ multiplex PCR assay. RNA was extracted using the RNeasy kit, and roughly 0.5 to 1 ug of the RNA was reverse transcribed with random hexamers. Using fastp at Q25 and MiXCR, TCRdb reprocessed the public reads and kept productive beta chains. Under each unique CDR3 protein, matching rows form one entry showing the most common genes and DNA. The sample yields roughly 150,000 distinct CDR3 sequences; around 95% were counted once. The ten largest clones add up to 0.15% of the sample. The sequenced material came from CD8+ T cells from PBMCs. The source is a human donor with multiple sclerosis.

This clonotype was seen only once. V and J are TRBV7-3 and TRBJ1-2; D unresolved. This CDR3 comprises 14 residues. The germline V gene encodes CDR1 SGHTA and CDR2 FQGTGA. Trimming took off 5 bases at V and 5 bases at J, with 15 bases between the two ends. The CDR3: CASSQLVREYGYTF. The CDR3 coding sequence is TGTGCCAGCAGCCAGCTTGTTAGGGAATATGGCTACACCTTC.

Here the CDR3 DNA reads TGTGCCAGCAGTGGGACTAGCGGGGGACCAACCTACGAGCAGTACTTC. Protein: CASSGTSGGPTYEQYF. The chain carries TRBV6-6 and TRBJ2-7; 14 bases map to TRBD2. J gave up 2 bases and V 5 bases, and 5 bases lay outside the gene matches. The length of the CDR3 is 16 residues. Germline loops: CDR1 MNHNY, CDR2 SVGAGI (reference sequence).

CDR3 loop: CATSSSSALRETQYF. The DNA for the CDR3 is TGTGCCACCAGCAGTAGTTCGGCTCTCCGGGAGACCCAGTACTTC. The chain is built from TRBV15 and TRBJ2-5; D is unclear. In germline, CDR1 is LNHNV, CDR2 YYDKDF (reference sequence). V dropped 3 bases and J dropped 5 bases, with 16 bases sitting between them. The length of the CDR3 is 15 residues.

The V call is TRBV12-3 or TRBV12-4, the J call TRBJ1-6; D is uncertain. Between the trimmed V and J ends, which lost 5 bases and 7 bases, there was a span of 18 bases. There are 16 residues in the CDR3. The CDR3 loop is CASSPVGYTGNSPLHF. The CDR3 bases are TGTGCCAGCAGTCCAGTAGGGTATACGGGGAATTCACCCCTCCACTTT.